A selection of T cell receptor beta chains follows, all from one sample in a study of blood T cell repertoires in COVID-19. The assay was immunoSEQ multiplex PCR, and TCRdb's table has in-frame clones only and misses some. The top ten hold about 3.5% of the sample, which has some 350,000 clones, 90% to 95% seen once. The specimen sequenced was peripheral blood. Receptors originate from a woman aged 18-35 years who had recovered from COVID-19. The conserved cysteine and the conserved F or W are not part of the CDR3 here.

v_call cdr3_aa
TRBV9 ASSVGGAGSTDTQY
TRBV7-2 ASSLTPGVYNEQF
TRBV11-3 ASSPGEDGNTIY
TRBV12-3/TRBV12-4 ASSERGYNEQF
TRBV9 ASCRGLSSYNSPLH
TRBV12-5 ASGLVIPGGRTEAF
TRBV29-1 SVEFTTPLGGSRNEQF
TRBV6-5 ASSGGRDYNEQF
TRBV10-2 AILLDRGPNGANVLT
TRBV18 ATRASGDTYNEQF
TRBV24-1 ATAVGGETQY
TRBV5-1 ASSLAPDPTDTQY
TRBV28 ASSRLEAGAT
TRBV7-8 ASSLVTGRSGNTIY
TRBV9 ASSVEGVRTGELF
TRBV6-5 ASSLAMRVRETQY
TRBV5-1 ASNQGGPQNIQY
TRBV7-6 ASSAPGGSGGLGTQY
TRBV5-6 ASSLFSSWETQY
TRBV23-1 AKRLLRDGETQY
TRBV19 ASTLEMGGNGYT
TRBV10-3 AIKRQGEGTTEAF
TRBV7-2 ASSLVLGSYNEQF
TRBV5-6 ASSSSGRTQF
TRBV30 AWSIDRVQPQH
TRBV18 ASSPMGEGTQY
TRBV9 ASSGPWTSGRISGANVLT
TRBV12-5 ASGWMDRGFNQPQH
TRBV12-5 ASGLTGTNTEAF
TRBV6-2/TRBV6-3 ASSTSLYNEQF
TRBV11-3 ASSLKLAGASTDTQY
TRBV5-6 ASSIDSGNGYT
TRBV29-1 SVFGGGGNTIY